The 17 T cell receptor beta chains given below trace back to one sample, sequenced in a study of blood T cell repertoires in COVID-19. The assay was immunoSEQ multiplex PCR, and TCRdb's table has in-frame clones only and misses some. The table has around 130,000 clones, around nine tenths seen once; the top ten hold roughly 5.4%. Sequenced sample: peripheral blood. The origin of the receptors is a human donor in a cohort sampled during active COVID-19.

The chain recombines TRBV6-4 with TRBJ2-5, with 8 positions matching TRBD2. CDR3 size: 15 residues. V lost 2 bases to trimming and J lost 6 bases; unmatched junction nucleotides: 8. Germline V gene lookup returns CDR1 MRHNA and CDR2 SNTAGT. CDR3 sequence: CASSDGFRGGKTQYF. CDR3 DNA sequence: TGTGCCAGCAGTGACGGATTCCGGGGGGGGAAGACCCAGTACTTC.

This clone has only a few counts. This sequence joins TRBV4-1 and TRBJ2-1; 7 bases map to TRBD2. Trimming at V came to 4 bases and at J to 4 bases, leaving 7 bases not matched to a gene. Per germline, CDR1 MGHRA and CDR2 YSYEKL. The CDR3 spans 15 residues. The CDR3 DNA reads TGCGCCAGCAGCCTGAGGCTAGCGGAGTACAATGAGCAGTTCTTC. Protein product: CASSLRLAEYNEQFF.

The V gene is TRBV5-3, the J gene TRBJ1-5; D is possibly TRBD1 (5 bases). Being an ORF, TRBV5-3 has a function that is uncertain. This CDR3 has 15 amino acids. V lost 6 bases and J lost 4, with 17 bases in between. CDR3 DNA sequence: TGTGCCAGAAATGGGGCGGGGGTACGTAATCAGCCCCAGCATTTT. Its protein is CARNGAGVRNQPQHF.

This chain connects TRBV6-5 to TRBJ1-2; D is ambiguous. In germline, CDR1 is MNHEY, CDR2 SVGAGI. V was cut by 8 bases and J by 5 bases, with 18 bases left in between. The CDR3 extends over 14 amino acids. The CDR3 spells CASSEGSSLYGYTF. The CDR3 DNA reads TGTGCCAGCTCAGAAGGGAGCAGCCTTTATGGCTACACCTTC.

The chain combines TRBV15 with TRBJ1-5, with D perhaps matching TRBD1 (6 bases). This CDR3 has 15 residues. Trimming shortened V by 1 base and J by 7 bases, and 14 bases separated the two germline ends. Germline CDR1 reads LNHNV; CDR2 reads YYDKDF (reference sequence). In DNA form, the CDR3 reads TGTGCCACCAGCAGAGCACAGGGTATAGAACAGCCCCAGCATTTT. Protein: CATSRAQGIEQPQHF.

J is TRBJ1-6 and V is TRBV13; 7 nucleotides agree with TRBD1. This CDR3 is built from 16 residues. Germline loops: CDR1 PRHDT, CDR2 FYEKMQ (reference sequence). The V segment lost 1 base and the J segment 7 bases; nucleotides outside the gene matches: 7. CDR3 sequence reads: CASSLVAGGRNSPLHF. CDR3 DNA sequence: TGTGCCAGCAGCTTAGTGGCAGGGGGGAGAAATTCACCCCTCCACTTT.

V gene TRBV30 combines with J gene TRBJ1-2, with D possibly being TRBD1 (6 bases). V was clipped by 4 bases and J by 7 bases, with 16 bases between them. This CDR3 region has 13 residues. CDR1 is GTSNPN and CDR2 is SVGIG in the germline V gene (reference sequence). In DNA, the CDR3 is TGTGCCTGGAAAGTTGTACAGGGCTCTGGCTACACCTTC. It is translated as CAWKVVQGSGYTF.

This clone was seen only a few times. The V and J genes are TRBV27 and TRBJ1-5, with 8 bases that match TRBD1. This CDR3 has 17 residues. The V segment lost 5 bases and the J segment 0 bases; nucleotides outside the gene matches: 9. Germline V gene lookup returns CDR1 MNHEY and CDR2 SMNVEV (reference sequence). CDR3: CASSPGTGGVSNQPQHF. Written as DNA, the CDR3 is TGTGCCAGCAGTCCTGGGACAGGAGGGGTTAGCAATCAGCCCCAGCATTTT.

The genes are TRBV10-3 and TRBJ1-5; tentatively, D is TRBD1 (5 bases). The CDR3 length is 13 residues. V shed 2 bases and J shed 4 bases, with 6 bases lying between them. CDR1 and CDR2 (germline): ENHRY, SYGVKD. Here the CDR3 reads CAISEQGNQPQHF. The CDR3 nucleotides are TGTGCCATCAGTGAGCAGGGAAATCAGCCCCAGCATTTT.

This sequence joins TRBV7-3 and TRBJ1-3; tentatively, D is TRBD1 (5 bases). Trimming took 5 bases from V and 2 from J, leaving 13 bases between them. The CDR3 extends over 15 amino acids. Germline lookup yields CDR1 SGHTA and CDR2 FQGTGA. As DNA, the CDR3 is TGTGCCAGCAGCGGGCAGGGCGGCCCTGGAAACACCATATATTTT. It specifies CASSGQGGPGNTIYF.

J is TRBJ2-7 and V is TRBV19; 11 nucleotides agree with TRBD1. Germline CDR1 is LNHDA and CDR2 is SQIVND (reference sequence). V lost 7 bases to trimming and J lost 5 bases; unmatched junction nucleotides: 4. The CDR3 has 13 residues. Written as DNA, the CDR3 is TGTGCCAGTACTGGACAGGGGGCGAACGAGCAGTACTTC. It encodes CASTGQGANEQYF.

This clone appeared once. The chain combines TRBV21-1 with TRBJ1-1; the DNA was not compared with TRBD1, the D call given in the table. TRBV21-1 is a recognized pseudogene. The CDR3 runs 16 residues. CDR3 region: CASSKGRGGGLAEAFF. The CDR3, as DNA: TGTGCCAGCAGCAAGGGCCGTGGAGGGGGCTTGGCTGAAGCTTTCTTT.

This clone has only one observation. The chain joins TRBV2 to TRBJ1-3, with 7 bases matching TRBD1. This CDR3 contains 15 residues. V was pared by 5 bases and J by 0 bases, with 4 bases of the junction left unmatched. Germline V lookup: CDR1 SNHLY, CDR2 FYNNEI. Written as DNA, the CDR3 is TGTGCCAGCAGTCAGACAGGGAACTCTGGAAACACCATATATTTT. Translated: CASSQTGNSGNTIYF.

The rearrangement uses TRBV25-1 and TRBJ2-7; D is perhaps TRBD2 (7 bases). Germline V gives CDR1 MGHDK, CDR2 SYGVNS. The CDR3 runs 13 residues. V was pared by 3 bases and J by 7 bases, with 13 bases between. This CDR3 is CASSDGGLGEQYF. The CDR3, as DNA: TGTGCCAGCAGTGACGGGGGGCTGGGAGAGCAGTACTTC.

V usage is TRBV6-2 or TRBV6-3 and J usage is TRBJ1-5; TRBD1 agrees at 8 bases. The V and J ends lost 5 bases and 4 bases, in that order; junction bases with no gene match: 4. The germline CDR1 and CDR2 sequences are MNHEY and SVGEGT. This CDR3 region has 14 residues. In nucleotides, the CDR3 is TGTGCCAGCAGTCGACAGGGGACTAATCAGCCCCAGCATTTT. Protein: CASSRQGTNQPQHF.

The chain joins TRBV28 to TRBJ1-4; TRBD1 matches at 7 bases. The CDR3 loop spans 15 amino acids. Germline V gives CDR1 MDHEN, CDR2 SYDVKM. Trimming cost V 0 bases and J 8 bases; bases outside gene matches: 6. CDR3 in DNA: TGTGCCAGCAGTTTATGGGGGGCAGGGGGAGAAAAACTGTTTTTT. This sequence encodes CASSLWGAGGEKLFF.

The CDR3 sequence is CASSEGVGRGREKLFF. The CDR3 DNA reads TGTGCCAGCAGTGAAGGCGTCGGCAGGGGGCGAGAAAAACTGTTTTTT. The V gene is TRBV6-1, the J gene TRBJ1-4; 8 bases are a match to TRBD1. This CDR3 is built from 16 residues. Looked up from germline, CDR1 is MNHNS and CDR2 is SASEGT. V was pared by 1 base and J by 8 bases, with 9 bases of the junction left unmatched.